Below, 2 T cell receptor beta chains from the same sample are listed, as sequenced in a study of T cell responses to AZD1222 COVID-19 vaccine. Using immunoSEQ multiplex PCR, the repertoire was profiled, and TCRdb retains in-frame clones only, with some absent. The table shows more than 95,000 clones, with about 81% occurring only once. The material sequenced was peripheral blood, taken on day 0 of AZD1222 vaccination. These receptors all stem from an adult in good health.

The rearrangement links TRBV7-6 to TRBJ1-2; no definite D call. Germline-derived CDR1 and CDR2 are SGHVS and FNYEAQ. The CDR3 spans 11 residues. The V end was cut by 3 bases, the J end by 4 bases, with 3 bases between. The CDR3 loop is CASSFSYGYTF. In nucleotides, the CDR3 is TGTGCCAGCAGCTTTTCCTATGGCTACACCTTC.

There are many counts of this clone. The rearrangement uses TRBV6-5 and TRBJ1-1; D not certain. Germline V gene lookup returns CDR1 MNHEY and CDR2 SVGAGI. V was pared by 6 bases and J by 2 bases, with 13 bases between. The CDR3 covers 14 residues. CDR3: CASSYQHLNTEAFF. CDR3 nucleotides: TGTGCCAGCAGCTACCAGCACCTCAACACTGAAGCTTTCTTT.